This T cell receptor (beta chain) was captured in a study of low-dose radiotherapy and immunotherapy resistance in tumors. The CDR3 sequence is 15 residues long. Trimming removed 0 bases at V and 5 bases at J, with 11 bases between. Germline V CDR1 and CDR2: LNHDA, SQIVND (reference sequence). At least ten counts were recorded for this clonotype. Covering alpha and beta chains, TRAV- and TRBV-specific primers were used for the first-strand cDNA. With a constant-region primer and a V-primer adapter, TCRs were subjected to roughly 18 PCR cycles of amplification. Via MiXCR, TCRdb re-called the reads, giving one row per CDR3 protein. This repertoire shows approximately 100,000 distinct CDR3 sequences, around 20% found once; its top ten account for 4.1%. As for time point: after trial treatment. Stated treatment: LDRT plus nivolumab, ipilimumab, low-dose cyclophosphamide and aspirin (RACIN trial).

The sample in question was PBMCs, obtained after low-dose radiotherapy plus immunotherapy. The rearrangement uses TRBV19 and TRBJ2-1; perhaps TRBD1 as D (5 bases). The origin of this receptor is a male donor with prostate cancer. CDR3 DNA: TGTGCCAGTAGTATAGACTCCTGGGGCCACAATGAGCAGTTCTTC. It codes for CASSIDSWGHNEQFF.